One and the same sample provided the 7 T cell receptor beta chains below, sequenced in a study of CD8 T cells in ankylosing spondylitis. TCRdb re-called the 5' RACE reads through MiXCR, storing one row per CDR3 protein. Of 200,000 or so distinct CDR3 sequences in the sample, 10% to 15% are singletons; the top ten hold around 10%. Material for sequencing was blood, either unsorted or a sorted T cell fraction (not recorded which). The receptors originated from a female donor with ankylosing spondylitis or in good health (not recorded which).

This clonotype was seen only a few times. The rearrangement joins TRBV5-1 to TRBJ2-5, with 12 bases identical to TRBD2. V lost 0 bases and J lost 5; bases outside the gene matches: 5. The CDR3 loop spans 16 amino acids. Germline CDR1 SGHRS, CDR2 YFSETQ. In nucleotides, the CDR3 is TGCGCCAGCAGCTTGGCAGGACTAGCGGGATTCGAGACCCAGTACTTC. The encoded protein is CASSLAGLAGFETQYF.

The CDR3 here is CASRGRADTQYF. CDR3 in DNA: TGTGCCAGCAGAGGCAGGGCAGATACGCAGTATTTT. This sequence joins TRBV2 and TRBJ2-3; a possible D gene is TRBD1 (5 bases). Per the germline V gene, CDR1 is SNHLY and CDR2 is FYNNEI. Trimming cost V 6 bases and J 4 bases, with 8 bases left between them. The CDR3 is made up of 12 amino acids.

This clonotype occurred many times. In DNA, the CDR3 is TGTGCCAGCAGCGCCTTGCCACTTTCAGGGGACTCCTACAATGAGCAGTTCTTC. Protein product: CASSALPLSGDSYNEQFF. The chain joins TRBV9 to TRBJ2-1; a possible D gene is TRBD1 (6 bases). The CDR3 runs to 18 residues. Germline values: CDR1 SGDLS, CDR2 YYNGEE. Trimming removed 3 bases from V and 0 bases from J, with 19 bases in between.

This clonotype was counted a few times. The CDR3 sequence is CSAPPAPVNYGYTF. As DNA, the CDR3 is TGCAGTGCTCCCCCGGCCCCTGTGAACTATGGCTACACCTTC. The V call is TRBV20-1, the J call TRBJ1-2; D remains ambiguous. The germline V and J ends were trimmed by 5 bases and 2 bases, with 15 bases remaining between them. CDR3 length equals 14 residues. Germline-derived CDR1 and CDR2 are DFQATT and SNEGSKA (reference sequence).

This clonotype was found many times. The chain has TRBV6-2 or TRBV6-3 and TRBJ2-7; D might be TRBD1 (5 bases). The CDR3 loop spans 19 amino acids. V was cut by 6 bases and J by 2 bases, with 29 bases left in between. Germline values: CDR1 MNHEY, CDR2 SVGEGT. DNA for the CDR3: TGTGCCAGCAGCGACGACAGACACGGTTCCGTAGGCGTTACCTACGAGCAGTACTTC. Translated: CASSDDRHGSVGVTYEQYF.

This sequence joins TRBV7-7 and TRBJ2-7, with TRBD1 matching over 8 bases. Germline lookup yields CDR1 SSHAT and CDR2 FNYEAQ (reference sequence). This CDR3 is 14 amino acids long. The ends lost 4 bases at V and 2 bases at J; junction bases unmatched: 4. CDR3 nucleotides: TGTGCCAGCAGCTCCGGACAGGGAGCCTACGAGCAGTACTTC. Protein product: CASSSGQGAYEQYF.

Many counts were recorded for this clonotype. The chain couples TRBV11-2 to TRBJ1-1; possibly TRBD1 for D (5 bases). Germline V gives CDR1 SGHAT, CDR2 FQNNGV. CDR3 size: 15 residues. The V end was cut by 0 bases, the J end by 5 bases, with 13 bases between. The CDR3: CASSLDLGRRTEAFF. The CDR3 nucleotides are TGTGCCAGCAGCTTAGATTTGGGGCGGAGGACTGAAGCTTTCTTT.